Shown below are 9 T cell receptor beta chains from a single sample sequenced in a study of control samples from healthy donors and cancer patients. Generated by immunoSEQ multiplex PCR, the TCRdb table keeps only in-frame clones and is missing some. The sample includes some 100,000 clones, about 88% of them seen just once. Sequencing was done on a sample of blood. The receptors stem from a woman aged 45 to 65 in good health.

The chain has TRBV6-5 and TRBJ1-2; D possibly corresponds to TRBD1 (6 bases). The CDR3 extends over 11 amino acids. Germline loops: CDR1 MNHEY, CDR2 SVGAGI. Trimming took off 5 bases at V and 8 bases at J, with 9 bases between the two ends. DNA of the CDR3: TGTGCCAGCAGTCACAGGGACGGCTACACCTTC. Its translation: CASSHRDGYTF.

This clone appeared a few times. The chain combines TRBV18 with TRBJ2-2; tentatively, D is TRBD1 (6 bases). The CDR3 has 15 amino acids. CDR1 KGHSH and CDR2 LQKENI come from the germline V gene. V lost 3 bases to trimming and J lost 1 base, with 9 bases between them. The CDR3 loop is CASSPDRKNTGELFF. The CDR3 DNA is TGTGCCAGCTCACCGGACAGAAAGAACACCGGGGAGCTGTTTTTT.

This rearrangement joins TRBV7-9 to TRBJ2-1; TRBD2 is a possible D gene (6 bases). CDR3 length: 15 amino acids. Germline V gene lookup returns CDR1 SEHNR and CDR2 FQNEAQ (reference sequence). V was trimmed by 7 bases and J by 9 bases, leaving 22 bases between them. The CDR3 loop reads CASKNSELALGEQFF. The CDR3 DNA reads as TGTGCCAGCAAAAACTCGGAGCTAGCGTTGGGTGAGCAGTTCTTC.

This clone occurred once. J is TRBJ2-5 and V is TRBV4-3; 16 bases line up with TRBD2. CDR3 size: 19 residues. Germline values: CDR1 LGHNA, CDR2 YSLEER. After removal of 6 bases from V and 0 bases from J, the junction contained 10 bases not matched to a gene. The CDR3 spells CASSTGLGTSGRDQETQYF. As DNA, the CDR3 is TGCGCCAGCAGTACTGGCCTCGGGACTAGCGGGAGGGACCAAGAGACCCAGTACTTC.

The V call is TRBV28, the J call TRBJ1-2; D not resolved. This CDR3 region has 13 residues. Per germline, CDR1 MDHEN and CDR2 SYDVKM. The V end was cut by 2 bases, the J end by 3 bases, with 7 bases between. This CDR3 reads CASSLNPDYGYTF. CDR3 sequence (DNA): TGTGCCAGCAGTTTAAATCCGGACTATGGCTACACCTTC.

J is TRBJ2-1 and V is TRBV11-3; D is uncertain. The germline V gene has CDR1 SGHNT and CDR2 YENEEA. V gave up 4 bases and J gave up 5 bases, with 9 bases separating them. The CDR3 is made up of 13 amino acids. CDR3 in DNA: TGTGCCAGCAGCTCCTTATTAAACAATGAGCAGTTCTTC. It specifies CASSSLLNNEQFF.

The chain uses TRBV25-1 and TRBJ1-6, with TRBD1 as a possible D gene (6 bases). This CDR3 is built from 17 residues. CDR1 MGHDK and CDR2 SYGVNS come from the germline V gene. The V gene lost 8 bases and the J gene lost 0 bases, with 17 bases spanning the gap. The CDR3 DNA reads as TGTGCCAGCCGTTGGGGACACACAAGCTCCTATAATTCACCCCTCCACTTT. Protein sequence: CASRWGHTSSYNSPLHF.

The CDR3 region has the DNA TGTGCCAGCAGTCCCCCAGGGGGTACCAATCAGCCCCAGCATTTT. Its protein is CASSPPGGTNQPQHF. The chain carries TRBV6-6 and TRBJ1-5; 7 nucleotides match TRBD1. The CDR3 runs 15 residues. From germline, CDR1 is MNHNY and CDR2 SVGAGI (reference sequence). J gave up 3 bases and V 5 bases, and 7 bases lay outside the gene matches.

V gene TRBV19 combines with J gene TRBJ2-3; possibly TRBD1 for D (5 bases). The germline V gene has CDR1 LNHDA and CDR2 SQIVND (reference sequence). Trimming cost V 4 bases and J 5 bases, with 13 bases left between them. The CDR3 contains 14 residues. The DNA of the CDR3 is TGTGCCAGTAGTACCACTGGGGCCCAAGATACGCAGTATTTT. Encoded protein: CASSTTGAQDTQYF.